This TCR beta chain derives from a study of cytomegalovirus exposure and HLA in healthy donors. In this sample, this clone turned up once. Sequencing used immunoSEQ multiplex PCR; TCRdb keeps in-frame clones, though not all of them. This sample carries 120,000 to 150,000 clones, almost 85% of them seen once, and the ten largest clones take over 1.3%. The TCR sequence derives from a woman aged 25-40 years in good health and CMV-seronegative. The sample comprised PBMCs.

DNA for the CDR3: TGCAGCGTAAAAAGGGGTGCAGGCGGCACCGGGGAGCTGTTTTTT. Its protein is CSVKRGAGGTGELFF. The V call is TRBV29-1, the J call TRBJ2-2, with D maybe TRBD1 (5 bases). V shed 6 bases and J shed 4 bases, with 18 bases lying between them. Germline values: CDR1 SQVTM, CDR2 ANQGSEA. This CDR3 spans 15 amino acids.